The 3 T cell receptor beta chains reported below all come from one sample, sequenced in a study of shared clonotypes between healthy human individuals. Method: immunoSEQ multiplex PCR; TCRdb's copy keeps in-frame clones and lacks some. The table records over 400,000 clones, around 95% of them present only once. Sequenced material: naive CD4+ T cells sorted from blood. The subset is: CD45RA+ positively selected. The source is a woman younger than 45 in good health.

The V gene is TRBV19, the J gene TRBJ2-1; TRBD1 aligns across 7 bases. CDR1 is LNHDA and CDR2 is SQIVND in the germline V gene (reference sequence). V gave up 5 bases and J gave up 0 bases; unmatched junction bases: 13. The CDR3 has 18 residues. This CDR3 is CASSGPTGQTSSYNEQFF. CDR3 nucleotides: TGTGCCAGTAGTGGCCCAACGGGACAGACGAGCTCCTACAATGAGCAGTTCTTC.

The chain joins TRBV27 to TRBJ2-7, with TRBD2 as a possible D gene (6 bases). Germline CDR1 MNHEY, CDR2 SMNVEV (reference sequence). V lost 2 bases, J lost 2 bases, and 19 bases lay in between. This CDR3 spans 17 amino acids. The DNA of the CDR3 is TGTGCCAGCAGTTTACACCCGGGACTGAGGGAACCCTACGAGCAGTACTTC. This gives the protein CASSLHPGLREPYEQYF.

J is TRBJ1-4 and V is TRBV6-6; 8 bases are a match to TRBD1. With V trimmed by 6 bases and J by 8 bases, 5 bases remained unmatched. Germline CDR1 is MNHNY and CDR2 is SVGAGI (reference sequence). This CDR3 region has 13 residues. The CDR3 spells CASSGQGNEKLFF. The CDR3 DNA reads as TGTGCCAGCAGCGGACAGGGTAACGAAAAACTGTTTTTT.